Sequencing of this T cell receptor beta chain was carried out in a study of CD8 T cells in ankylosing spondylitis. Whole-study findings and limits: Characteristic of ankylosing spondylitis blood, it appeared, was a TCR beta motif comprising eight highly homologous variants. From matched ankylosing spondylitis synovial fluid, disease-linked clones were reportedly recovered at significantly enriched levels. Disease-associated clones were CD8+ and fairly uncommon in peripheral blood.

Making use of molecular barcodes, quantitative 5'-RACE generated TCR beta libraries. TCRdb redid the calling of the 5' RACE reads with MiXCR, one entry per CDR3 protein. There are approximately 340,000 distinct CDR3 sequences in the sample; 14% to 15% occur only once, and around 1% lies in the top ten. The germline gives CDR1 MNHEY, CDR2 SVGAGI. This CDR3 contains 16 residues. V gave up 4 bases and J gave up 0 bases; unmatched junction bases: 5. With regard to this clonotype: As yet, its antigen is unknown.

The receptor comes from a male donor with ankylosing spondylitis or in good health (not recorded which). Sequenced material: blood, either unsorted or a sorted T cell fraction (not recorded which). The rearrangement uses TRBV6-5 and TRBJ2-3, with 9 bases that match TRBD2. The CDR3 here is CASSFYSGSSTDTQYF. The CDR3 region has the DNA TGTGCCAGCAGTTTTTATAGCGGGAGTAGCACAGATACGCAGTATTTT.